The present TCR beta chain was sequenced within a study of T cell responses to AZD1222 COVID-19 vaccine. Points from the study as a whole: Baseline serostatus was positive in only a handful of AZD1222 recipients. Donors were chiefly white British, with a greater number of females, and clonal diversity was perhaps underestimated.

Looked up from germline, CDR1 is MNHEY and CDR2 is SVGEGT. The CDR3 has 15 residues. The V segment lost 2 bases and the J segment 4 bases; nucleotides outside the gene matches: 4. To note about this clone: What it binds is unknown.

The method was immunoSEQ multiplex PCR; TCRdb's version includes in-frame clones alone and lacks a portion of them. The repertoire consists of about 84,000 clones, with around 90% occurring once and the leading ten covering approximately 10%. The TCR was taken from an adult who received the AZD1222 COVID-19 vaccine. The specimen was peripheral blood, collected 28 days after the second AZD1222 dose. The chain links TRBV6-2 or TRBV6-3 to TRBJ2-1; 8 bases are a match to TRBD2. CDR3 DNA: TGTGCCAGCAGTTACGGCGGGGGGTCATACAATGAGCAGTTCTTC. Protein product: CASSYGGGSYNEQFF.